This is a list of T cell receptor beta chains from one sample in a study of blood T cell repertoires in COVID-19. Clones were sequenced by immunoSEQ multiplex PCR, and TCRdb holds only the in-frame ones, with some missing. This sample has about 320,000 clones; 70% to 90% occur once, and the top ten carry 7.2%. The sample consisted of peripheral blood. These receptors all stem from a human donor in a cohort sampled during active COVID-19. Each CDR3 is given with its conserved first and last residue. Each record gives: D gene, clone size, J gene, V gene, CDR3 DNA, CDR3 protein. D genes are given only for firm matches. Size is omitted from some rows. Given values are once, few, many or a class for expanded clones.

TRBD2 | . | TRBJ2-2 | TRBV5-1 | TGCGCCAGCAGCTTCCCCTCCAGCGGGGGGAACACCGGGGAGCTGTTTTTT | CASSFPSSGGNTGELFF
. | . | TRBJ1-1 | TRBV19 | TGTGCCAGTACCACCCGGTCGCGGGGAGTGAACACTGAAGCTTTCTTT | CASTTRSRGVNTEAFF
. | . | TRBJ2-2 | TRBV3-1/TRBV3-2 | TGTGCCAGCAGCCTTTCCGGGACTTCGTCGAACACCGGGGAGCTGTTTTTT | CASSLSGTSSNTGELFF
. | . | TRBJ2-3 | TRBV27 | . | CASTSGLDEDTQYF
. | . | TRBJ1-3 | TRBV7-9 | TGTGCCAGCAGCACCCCGTTTCGGGGCTCTGGAAACACCATATATTTT | CASSTPFRGSGNTIYF
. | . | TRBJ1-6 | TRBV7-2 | TGTGCCAGCAGCTTAGCTGGGGGACTTCTGGCACCCCTCCACTTT | CASSLAGGLLAPLHF
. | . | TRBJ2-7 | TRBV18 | TGTGCCAGCTCACCGCCTACAGCCCACTACGAGCAGTACTTC | CASSPPTAHYEQYF
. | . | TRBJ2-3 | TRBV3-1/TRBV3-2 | TGTGCCAGCAGCCCAGAGACAGAAACGCAGTATTTT | CASSPETETQYF
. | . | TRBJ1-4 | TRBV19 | TGTGCCAGTAAGGACAGAGCTAATGAAAAACTGTTTTTT | CASKDRANEKLFF
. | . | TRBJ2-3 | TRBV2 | TGTGCCCTCCAGCAAGGTGCAGGGGTCGACACAGATACGCAGTATTTT | CALQQGAGVDTDTQYF
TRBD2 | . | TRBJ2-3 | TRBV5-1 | TGCGCCAGCAGCTTGACTAGCGGGGTGCCGGATACGCAGTATTTT | CASSLTSGVPDTQYF
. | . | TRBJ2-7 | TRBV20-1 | TGCAGTGCAGAAGTAGCCTACGAGCAGTACTTC | CSAEVAYEQYF
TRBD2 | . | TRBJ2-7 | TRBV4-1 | TGCGCCAGCAGCCAAGGAGCGGGGGGCCTGTACGAGCAGTACTTC | CASSQGAGGLYEQYF
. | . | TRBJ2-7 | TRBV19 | TGTGCCAGTAGTATTAGTGGGCCGACCAGGGTCCGGAAGTACTTC | CASSISGPTRVRKYF
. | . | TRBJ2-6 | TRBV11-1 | TGTGCCAGCAATAGGGGGAGCGCTGGGGCCAACGTCCTGACTTTC | CASNRGSAGANVLTF
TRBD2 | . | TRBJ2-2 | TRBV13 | TGTGCCAGCAGCTTGAGCGGGAGGGGCACCGGGGAGCTGTTTTTT | CASSLSGRGTGELFF
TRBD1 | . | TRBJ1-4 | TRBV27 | TGTGCCAGCAGTTTAATACCGGACAGGAGGGGGCAAAAACTGTTTTTT | CASSLIPDRRGQKLFF
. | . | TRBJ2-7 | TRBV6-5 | TGTGCCAGCAGTTACGCACAGGCCTCCTACGAGCAGTACTTC | CASSYAQASYEQYF
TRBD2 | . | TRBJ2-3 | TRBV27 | TGTGCCAGCAGTTTAATCCGGCGGGGGGAATATACGCAGTATTTT | CASSLIRRGEYTQYF
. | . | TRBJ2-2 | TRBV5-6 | TGTGCCAGCAGCTTCTCCCTGGGGGAGCTGTTTTTT | CASSFSLGELFF
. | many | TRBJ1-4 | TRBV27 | TGTGCCACCCGAGGGGGGGCGGATGAAAAACTGTTTTTT | CATRGGADEKLFF
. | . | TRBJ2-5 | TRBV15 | TGTGCCACCAGCAGTGGGCTCAGCAATCCCCAGTACTTC | CATSSGLSNPQYF
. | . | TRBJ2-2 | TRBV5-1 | TGCGCCAGCAGCCGTAGGACGGGGGACACCGGGGAGCTGTTTTTT | CASSRRTGDTGELFF
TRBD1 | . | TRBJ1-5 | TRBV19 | TGTGCCTGTAAAGATACAGGGGCCTATAGCAATCAGCCCCAGCATTTT | CACKDTGAYSNQPQHF
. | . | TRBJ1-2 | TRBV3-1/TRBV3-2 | TGTGCCAGCAGCCATGGACAGAACTATGGCTACACCTTC | CASSHGQNYGYTF
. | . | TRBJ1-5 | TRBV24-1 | TGTGCCACCAGTGTTGGCAGAAATCAGCCCCAGCATTTT | CATSVGRNQPQHF
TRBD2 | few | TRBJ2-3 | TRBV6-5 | TGTGCCAGCAGTTGGACTAGAGGAGATACGCAGTATTTT | CASSWTRGDTQYF
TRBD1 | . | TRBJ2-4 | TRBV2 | TGTGCCAGCACTTCGACAGGGGTGGCCAAAAACATTCAGTACTTC | CASTSTGVAKNIQYF
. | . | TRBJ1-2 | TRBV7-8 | TGTGCCAGCAGCTCAAAGGACATCTATGGCTACACCTTC | CASSSKDIYGYTF